This note documents a single T cell receptor beta chain sequence. Antigen specificity is unknown. The CDR3 contains 14 residues. CDR1 and CDR2 from the germline V gene are LGHDT and YNNKEL (reference sequence). V was pared by 4 bases and J by 0 bases, with 9 bases between. The sample originates from a study of Ad26.COV2.S vaccination and SARS-CoV-2 variants. In the study overall: By the intramuscular route, Ad26.COV2.S was given once, or twice 56 days apart. Study findings and constraints: Responses of spike-specific T cells (both CD8+ and CD4+) reportedly showed substantial breadth after vaccination.

Some clones are missing from TCRdb's copy, which holds only in-frame ones; the method was immunoSEQ multiplex PCR. The sample has 320,000 or so clones; 85% to 90% are singletons. The treatment is: some 20 received Ad26.COV2.S at low or high dose, single or two shots; about 5 received placebo; per-sample allocation not given. Material that was analyzed had been drawn on day 63 after the first vaccine or placebo injection. The sequencing used peripheral blood, collected in a trial of Ad26.COV2.S vaccine versus placebo. This receptor was identified in a person aged 18-60 years who received the Ad26.COV2.S COVID-19 vaccine or a placebo. The chain joins TRBV3-1 (or the pseudogene TRBV3-2) to TRBJ1-1; D call uncertain. The CDR3 coding sequence is TGTGCCAGCAGCCCGGACTGGATGAACACTGAAGCTTTCTTT. Protein product: CASSPDWMNTEAFF.